Presented here are 24 T cell receptor beta chains from one specimen sequenced in a study of T cell changes during pregnancy in multiple sclerosis. The repertoire was sequenced with immunoSEQ multiplex PCR; TCRdb's copy has only in-frame clones and lacks some. The sample lists under 30,000 clones, approximately 86% occurring once. The sequences come from CD4+ T cells from peripheral blood mononuclear cells, collected in the first trimester of pregnancy. Every receptor here comes from a female donor in good health, enrolled as a control in a pregnancy study.

This clone was detected only once. This chain connects TRBV7-9 to TRBJ2-2; 9 nucleotides match TRBD1. The CDR3 is 13 residues long. The germline V gene encodes CDR1 SEHNR and CDR2 FQNEAQ (reference sequence). The V and J ends lost 5 bases and 10 bases, in that order; junction bases with no gene match: 5. The CDR3 reads CASSPTGGAELFF. The CDR3 DNA is TGTGCCAGCAGCCCTACAGGGGGCGCGGAGCTGTTTTTT.

V and J are TRBV14 and TRBJ1-2; D is perhaps TRBD1 (6 bases). The CDR3 covers 15 residues. The V and J ends lost 4 bases and 1 base respectively, with 13 bases between them. The germline V gene encodes CDR1 SGHDN and CDR2 FVKESK. CDR3 nucleotides: TGTGCCAGCAGCCCAGGACAGCTAATTAACTATGGCTACACCTTC. This sequence encodes CASSPGQLINYGYTF. The full variable domain, with the rest looked up from reference TRBV14 and TRBJ1-2, is EAGVTQFPSHSVIEKGQTVTLRCDPISGHDNLYWYRRVMGKEIKFLLHFVKESKQDESGMPNNRFLAERTGGTYSTLKVQPAELEDSGVYFCASSPGQLINYGYTFGSGTRLTVV.

The chain couples TRBV10-3 to TRBJ2-2; 8 bases align to TRBD1. Losses at the gene ends were 6 bases for V and 3 bases for J; bases not matched to a gene: 6. Germline assignment: CDR1 ENHRY and CDR2 SYGVKD. This CDR3 comprises 15 residues. This CDR3 is CAIRAGGRDTGELFF. The CDR3 DNA reads as TGTGCCATCAGGGCAGGGGGCAGGGACACCGGGGAGCTGTTTTTT.

This chain uses TRBV4-1 with TRBJ2-7, with D possibly being TRBD2 (5 bases). The V gene's germline CDR1 is MGHRA and CDR2 YSYEKL. The CDR3 is 15 residues long. With 1 base removed from V and 3 bases from J, the gap between germline ends came to 13 bases. The DNA for the CDR3 is TGCGCCAGCAGCCAAGGCCTAGCTAGGAACTACGAGCAGTACTTC. It specifies CASSQGLARNYEQYF.

The chain couples TRBV28 to TRBJ2-5; TRBD2 matches at 7 bases. CDR3 length: 15 amino acids. Germline lookup yields CDR1 MDHEN and CDR2 SYDVKM. J gave up 5 bases and V 5 bases, and 11 bases lay outside the gene matches. CDR3 DNA: TGTGCCAGCAGTCCCCGACTAGCCAGAAGGGAGACCCAGTACTTC. Its protein product is CASSPRLARRETQYF.

The chain links TRBV5-1 to TRBJ2-3; 13 nucleotides match TRBD2. Losses at the gene ends were 3 bases for V and 4 bases for J; bases not matched to a gene: 8. CDR1 and CDR2 from the germline V gene are SGHRS and YFSETQ. There are 17 residues in the CDR3. CDR3 loop: CASSYSGTSGISDTQYF. The CDR3 nucleotides read TGCGCCAGCAGCTACTCCGGGACTAGCGGGATATCAGATACGCAGTATTTT.

The gene calls are TRBV19 and TRBJ2-5; no clear D. Germline-derived CDR1 and CDR2 are LNHDA and SQIVND (reference sequence). This CDR3 spans 13 amino acids. Trimming stripped 3 bases from V and 5 bases from J, with 10 bases between. This chain's CDR3 is CASSMAARETQYF. The DNA for the CDR3 is TGTGCCAGTAGTATGGCCGCACGCGAGACCCAGTACTTC.

The chain uses TRBV29-1 and TRBJ2-7; D is undetermined. The germline CDR1 and CDR2 sequences are SQVTM and ANQGSEA. The CDR3 length is 12 residues. V lost 7 bases and J 5 bases, leaving 15 bases between the germline ends. Here the CDR3 DNA reads TGCAGCGCTAAGCTAGATGCGCACGAGCAGTACTTC. It is translated as CSAKLDAHEQYF.

This chain joins TRBV11-2 and TRBJ2-5; TRBD1 is a possible D gene (6 bases). The CDR3 totals 14 residues. Germline CDR1 reads SGHAT; CDR2 reads FQNNGV. Trimming took 5 bases from V and 5 from J, leaving 15 bases between them. The CDR3 region is CASSRLTGSETQYF. The CDR3 bases are TGTGCCAGCAGCCGACTCACAGGGTCCGAGACCCAGTACTTC. Looking up the rest from reference TRBV11-2 and TRBJ2-5 gives the full variable domain: EAGVAQSPRYKIIEKRQSVAFWCNPISGHATLYWYQQILGQGPKLLIQFQNNGVVDDSQLPKDRFSAERLKGVDSTLKIQPAKLEDSAVYLCASSRLTGSETQYFGPGTRLLVL.

The chain carries TRBV7-3 and TRBJ2-1; 13 nucleotides agree with TRBD2. The J segment lost 9 bases and the V segment lost 5 bases, leaving 7 bases of the junction unmatched. CDR3 size: 15 residues. CDR1 is SGHTA, CDR2 FQGTGA, per germline. CDR3 coding DNA: TGTGCCAGCAGCCCGAGGACTAGCGGGAGCCTTGAGCAGTTCTTC. It encodes CASSPRTSGSLEQFF.

This chain connects TRBV7-6 to TRBJ1-1; 7 nucleotides match TRBD1. CDR3 length: 11 residues. The germline V gene has CDR1 SGHVS and CDR2 FNYEAQ. V was pared by 2 bases and J by 11 bases, with 2 bases of the junction left unmatched. CDR3 bases: TGTGCCAGCAGCTTACAGGGGGTGGCTTTCTTT. This codes for CASSLQGVAFF.

V and J are TRBV6-1 and TRBJ2-1, with TRBD1 as a possible D gene (5 bases). V lost 2 bases to trimming and J lost 0 bases, with 14 bases between them. Germline V lookup: CDR1 MNHNS, CDR2 SASEGT. The CDR3 consists of 17 residues. CDR3 DNA: TGTGCCAGCAGTGAACTTTCGTGGGGCAGCTCCTACAATGAGCAGTTCTTC. Translation: CASSELSWGSSYNEQFF.

CDR3: CASSSGQNYGYTF. In DNA, the CDR3 is TGTGCCAGCAGTTCGGGACAAAACTATGGCTACACCTTC. The chain couples TRBV28 to TRBJ1-2, with a possible D match to TRBD1 (6 bases). Trimming removed 4 bases from V and 2 bases from J, with 8 bases in between. The CDR3 runs to 13 residues. Germline V CDR1 and CDR2: MDHEN, SYDVKM.

The table lists this clone with a count of one. V and J are TRBV30 and TRBJ2-5, with D perhaps matching TRBD2 (7 bases). The V end lost 0 bases, the J end lost 5 bases, and 16 bases lay between the germline ends. The CDR3 has 15 amino acids. Germline CDR1 is GTSNPN and CDR2 is SVGIG (reference sequence). CDR3 coding DNA: TGTGCCTGGAGTGTAGGGGGGGAGGGCAGGGAGACCCAGTACTTC. Protein sequence: CAWSVGGEGRETQYF.

The chain combines TRBV5-1 with TRBJ2-5; D remains unclear. With 0 bases removed from V and 1 base from J, the gap between germline ends came to 4 bases. Looked up from germline, CDR1 is SGHRS and CDR2 is YFSETQ. CDR3 length: 13 residues. In DNA, the CDR3 is TGCGCCAGCAGCTTGGACAGCCAAGAGACCCAGTACTTC. Translation gives CASSLDSQETQYF.

The rearrangement joins TRBV11-3 to TRBJ2-7; D gene ambiguous. The CDR3 length is 13 residues. Germline assignment: CDR1 SGHNT and CDR2 YENEEA. V lost 2 bases, J lost 3 bases, and 8 bases lay in between. The CDR3 loop is CASSLNPRYEQYF. DNA for the CDR3: TGTGCCAGCAGCTTAAATCCTCGCTACGAGCAGTACTTC.

The table lists this clone with a count of one. The chain uses TRBV19 and TRBJ1-2, with 7 bases matching TRBD1. In germline, CDR1 is LNHDA, CDR2 SQIVND (reference sequence). The CDR3 has 13 amino acids. V shed 4 bases, J shed 7 bases, and the junction held 6 bases outside the gene matches. The CDR3 sequence is CASSSQGGSGYTF. The CDR3 DNA sequence: TGTGCCAGTAGTAGCCAGGGGGGTTCTGGCTACACCTTC.

The V call is TRBV27, the J call TRBJ2-3; 8 positions match TRBD2. With V trimmed by 5 bases and J by 1 base, 11 bases remained unmatched. The CDR3 extends over 17 amino acids. Germline assignment: CDR1 MNHEY and CDR2 SMNVEV (reference sequence). The CDR3 coding sequence is TGTGCCAGCAGTAGGGCCGGACTAGCTTCTCGCACAGATACGCAGTATTTT. This codes for CASSRAGLASRTDTQYF.

The rearrangement joins TRBV5-8 to TRBJ2-7; TRBD2 matches at 12 bases. The V and J ends lost 0 bases and 5 bases, in that order; junction bases with no gene match: 6. The CDR3 length is 16 residues. The germline gives CDR1 SGHTS, CDR2 YDEGEE. The CDR3 DNA reads TGTGCCAGCAGCTTGGGACTAGCGGGAGCAGGCGACGAGCAGTACTTC. Its protein product is CASSLGLAGAGDEQYF.

The chain combines TRBV9 with TRBJ1-1; TRBD1 might be the D (6 bases). The germline gives CDR1 SGDLS, CDR2 YYNGEE. The CDR3 has 15 amino acids. Trimming cost V 3 bases and J 1 base, with 13 bases left between them. CDR3: CASSEATGANTEAFF. DNA of the CDR3: TGTGCCAGCAGCGAAGCGACAGGAGCGAACACTGAAGCTTTCTTT.

The rearrangement uses TRBV7-2 and TRBJ2-3; 8 bases fit TRBD2. The junction had 6 bases not matched to a gene; V was cut back by 3 bases and J by 4 bases. The length of the CDR3 is 15 residues. Germline CDR1 reads SGHTA; CDR2 reads FQGNSA. As DNA, the CDR3 is TGTGCCAGCAGCTTGACTAGCGTGGGCCCAGATACGCAGTATTTT. Its protein product is CASSLTSVGPDTQYF.

This chain links TRBV15 with TRBJ2-2; 11 nucleotides line up with TRBD2. CDR1 and CDR2 from the germline V gene are LNHNV and YYDKDF (reference sequence). V lost 0 bases, J lost 4 bases, and 1 base stayed unmatched. The CDR3 covers 16 residues. The CDR3 DNA is TGTGCCACCAGCAGAGAACTAGCGGGGGCCACCGGGGAGCTGTTTTTT. It is translated as CATSRELAGATGELFF.

This chain uses TRBV7-8 with TRBJ2-7; the D gene is possibly TRBD2 (6 bases). The CDR3 extends over 15 amino acids. Trimming removed 8 bases from V and 2 bases from J, with 19 bases in between. Germline V CDR1 and CDR2: SGHVS, FQNEAQ. The CDR3 here is CASWLWRGAPYEQYF. The CDR3 DNA reads TGTGCCAGCTGGTTATGGCGGGGAGCCCCCTACGAGCAGTACTTC.

This chain links TRBV29-1 with TRBJ2-7, with D possibly TRBD1 on 5 matching bases. Trimming took 5 bases from V and 0 from J, leaving 14 bases between them. The V gene's germline CDR1 is SQVTM and CDR2 ANQGSEA. The length of the CDR3 is 14 residues. The CDR3 nucleotides are TGCAGCGTTCCAGTGACAGAGAACTCCTACGAGCAGTACTTC. Translated, it gives CSVPVTENSYEQYF.